Listed here is a single T cell receptor (beta chain). Profiled with immunoSEQ multiplex PCR; TCRdb holds only in-frame clones, not every one. The sample includes 220,000 or so clones, around 87% of them seen just once. The data were taken from a study of blood T cell repertoires in COVID-19. Overall study: Spain, Italy and the United States supplied samples that represented acute and convalescent COVID-19. T cells, B-cell-depleted T cells, or PBMCs supplied cDNA or gDNA.

From germline, CDR1 is LGHNT and CDR2 FRNRAP. The trim removed 2 bases at V and 3 bases at J, leaving 12 bases unmatched. This CDR3 comprises 19 residues. Patients from Seattle were sampled longitudinally, starting during active infection. V is TRBV12-5 and J is TRBJ2-5; 13 bases agree with TRBD2. The sample was peripheral blood. This receptor was taken from a woman between 45 and 60 years old with COVID-19, enrolled during active disease. CDR3 coding DNA: TGTGCTAGTGGTTTGTTTTTCCCGGGACTAGCGGGATGGGAAGAGACCCAGTACTTC. This codes for CASGLFFPGLAGWEETQYF.